This T cell receptor beta chain was sequenced during a study of cytomegalovirus exposure and HLA in healthy donors. The CDR3 runs to 18 residues. A word on this clone: The antigen is not known.

Study conclusions and caveats: Analyses of presence and absence presupposed an approximately uniform sequencing depth across donors.

PCR involved 60 Vbeta and 13 Jbeta primers. Repertoires were generated with immunoSEQ multiplex PCR, while TCRdb's copy carries only in-frame clones and drops some. The repertoire holds 100,000 to 150,000 clones, with about 80% as singletons. Input material: PBMCs. J is TRBJ2-3 and V is TRBV21-1; the DNA was not used to check the table's D call, TRBD1. TRBV21-1 is deemed a pseudogene. The clonotype originates from a boy between 2 and 10 years old in good health and CMV-seronegative. This chain's CDR3 is CASSKALNDRGFTDTQYF. In DNA, the CDR3 is TGTGCCAGCAGCAAAGCGCTGAATGACAGGGGATTCACAGATACGCAGTATTTT.